These 11 T cell receptor beta chains were all obtained from the same sample, sequenced in a study of cytomegalovirus exposure and HLA in healthy donors. This PCR relied on a set of 60 Vbeta primers and 13 Jbeta primers. Here immunoSEQ multiplex PCR was the method, and the copy in TCRdb shows in-frame clones only, minus some. The sample shows under 150,000 clones, 65% to 90% of them seen only once. Sample: PBMCs. All receptors come from a man aged 18 to 30 in good health and CMV-seronegative.

The chain carries TRBV27 and TRBJ1-5; D gene uncertain. Trimming took 4 bases from V and 3 from J, leaving 13 bases between them. The CDR3 spans 15 residues. Germline CDR1 MNHEY, CDR2 SMNVEV (reference sequence). CDR3 DNA: TGTGCCAGCAGTTGGATGGCGGATTTCAATCAGCCCCAGCATTTT. Translation gives CASSWMADFNQPQHF.

This clone was detected once. The J gene is TRBJ1-5, the V gene TRBV7-2; D remains unclear. CDR1 is SGHTA and CDR2 is FQGNSA in the germline V gene. V was pared by 5 bases and J by 9 bases, with 14 bases between. The CDR3 is 13 amino acids. The CDR3 here is CASSTPDLWPQHF. In DNA form, the CDR3 reads TGTGCCAGCAGCACACCAGATTTATGGCCCCAGCATTTT.

V usage is TRBV10-3 and J usage is TRBJ2-7; D possibly corresponds to TRBD2 (5 bases). Trimming cost V 6 bases and J 6 bases, with 18 bases left between them. The CDR3 contains 14 residues. CDR1 and CDR2 (germline): ENHRY, SYGVKD. CDR3 sequence (DNA): TGTGCCATCAGGCCTGGCCTCCCGAGCGGCGAGCAGTACTTC. Amino acid sequence: CAIRPGLPSGEQYF.

The chain employs TRBV14 and TRBJ1-6; D is possibly TRBD1 (5 bases). Trimming stripped 1 base from V and 6 bases from J, with 10 bases between. Germline loops: CDR1 SGHDN, CDR2 FVKESK. The CDR3 is 15 residues long. The CDR3 region is CASSQGAGGNSPLHF. The CDR3, as DNA: TGTGCCAGCAGCCAAGGGGCGGGGGGTAATTCACCCCTCCACTTT.

The gene calls are TRBV23-1 and TRBJ2-1, with D tentatively TRBD2 (6 bases). TRBV23-1 is recorded as an ORF, its role being uncertain. The CDR3 is 14 residues long. V was shortened by 2 bases and J by 7 bases, with 12 bases between the two germline ends. The CDR3 sequence is CASSQVLAGNEQFF. The CDR3 DNA sequence: TGCGCCAGCAGTCAAGTCCTGGCGGGGAATGAGCAGTTCTTC.

The chain carries TRBV7-6 and TRBJ1-1; D not certain. Germline CDR1 and CDR2: SGHVS and FNYEAQ. V was cut by 1 base and J by 1 base, with 7 bases left in between. This CDR3 contains 14 residues. This chain's CDR3 is CASSLGTENTEAFF. CDR3 bases: TGTGCCAGCAGCTTAGGTACAGAGAACACTGAAGCTTTCTTT.

The chain recombines TRBV30 with TRBJ1-6; 8 nucleotides line up with TRBD1. The CDR3 consists of 13 residues. Germline V CDR1 and CDR2: GTSNPN, SVGIG (reference sequence). V lost 0 bases to trimming and J lost 10 bases; unmatched junction nucleotides: 2. The CDR3 nucleotides are TGTGCCTGGAGTGTACAGGGGGTGTCACCCCTCCACTTT. Its translation: CAWSVQGVSPLHF.

J is TRBJ2-3 and V is TRBV10-1; possible D gene TRBD2, 5 bases. The CDR3 spans 13 residues. CDR1 and CDR2 (germline): WNHNN, SYGVQD (reference sequence). The ends were cut back, 4 bases at V and 4 bases at J, with 9 bases in the middle. The CDR3 DNA reads TGCGCCAGCAGTGTACAAGCGGCAGATACGCAGTATTTT. This codes for CASSVQAADTQYF.

The CDR3 DNA is TGTGCCAGCAGTGTAGGGACTAGCGGGGGGGCGAATGAGCAGTTCTTC. Amino acids: CASSVGTSGGANEQFF. J is TRBJ2-1 and V is TRBV6-6; 16 positions agree with TRBD2. The V gene's germline CDR1 is MNHNY and CDR2 SVGAGI (reference sequence). This CDR3 is 16 amino acids long. V lost 5 bases to trimming and J lost 7 bases; unmatched junction nucleotides: 5.

V usage is TRBV7-9 and J usage is TRBJ1-4; D remains unclear. With 8 bases removed from V and 5 bases from J, the gap between germline ends came to 9 bases. This CDR3 is 12 amino acids long. The germline CDR1 and CDR2 sequences are SEHNR and FQNEAQ (reference sequence). The CDR3: CASGPRNEKLFF. In DNA form, the CDR3 reads TGTGCCAGCGGGCCTCGAAATGAAAAACTGTTTTTT.

The CDR3 region has the DNA TGTGCCAGCAGCGTGTCACGGGGGTTGAGCTACGAGCAGTACTTC. Protein product: CASSVSRGLSYEQYF. The chain links TRBV7-2 to TRBJ2-7, with a tentative D call TRBD2 (6 bases). Germline CDR1 is SGHTA and CDR2 is FQGNSA. V was clipped by 5 bases and J by 3 bases, with 17 bases between them. There are 15 residues in the CDR3. Combining the CDR3 with reference TRBV7-2 and TRBJ2-7 gives the whole variable domain GAGVSQSPSNKVTEKGKDVELRCDPISGHTALYWYRQSLGQGLEFLIYFQGNSAPDKSGLPSDRFSAERTGGSVSTLTIQRTQQEDSAVYLCASSVSRGLSYEQYFGPGTRLTVT.